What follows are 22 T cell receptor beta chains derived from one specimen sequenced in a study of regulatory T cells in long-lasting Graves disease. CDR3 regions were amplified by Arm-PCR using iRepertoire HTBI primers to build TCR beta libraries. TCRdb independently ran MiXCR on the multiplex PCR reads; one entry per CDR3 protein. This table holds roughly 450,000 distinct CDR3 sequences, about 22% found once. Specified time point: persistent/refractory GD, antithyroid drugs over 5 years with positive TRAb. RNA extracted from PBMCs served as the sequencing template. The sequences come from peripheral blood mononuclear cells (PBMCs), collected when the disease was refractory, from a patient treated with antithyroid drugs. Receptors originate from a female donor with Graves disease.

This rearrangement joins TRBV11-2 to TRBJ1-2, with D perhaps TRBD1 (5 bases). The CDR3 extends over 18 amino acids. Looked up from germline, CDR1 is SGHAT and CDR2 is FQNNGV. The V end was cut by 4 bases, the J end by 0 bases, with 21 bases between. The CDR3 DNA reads TGTGCCAGCAGCTCCCTCAGGAGGGGAGGTGGAACTAACTATGGCTACACCTTC. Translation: CASSSLRRGGGTNYGYTF.

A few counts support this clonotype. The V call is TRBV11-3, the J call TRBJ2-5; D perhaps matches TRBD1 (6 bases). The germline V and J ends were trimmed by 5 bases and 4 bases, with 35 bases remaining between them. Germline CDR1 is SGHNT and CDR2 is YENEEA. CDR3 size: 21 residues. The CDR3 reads CASSLGVASPGEWEKLETQYF. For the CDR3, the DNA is TGTGCCAGCAGCCTAGGGGTCGCCAGTCCAGGGGAATGGGAGAAGCTAGAGACCCAGTACTTC.

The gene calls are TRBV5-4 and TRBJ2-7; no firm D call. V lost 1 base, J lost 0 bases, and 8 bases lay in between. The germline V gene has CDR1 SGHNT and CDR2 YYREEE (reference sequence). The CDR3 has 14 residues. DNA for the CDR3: TGTGCCAGCAGCTTGTCGGTGAGCTCCTACGAGCAGTACTTC. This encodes CASSLSVSSYEQYF. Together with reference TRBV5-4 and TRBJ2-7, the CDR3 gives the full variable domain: ETGVTQSPTHLIKTRGQQVTLRCSSQSGHNTVSWYQQALGQGPQFIFQYYREEENGRGNFPPRFSGLQFPNYSSELNVNALELDDSALYLCASSLSVSSYEQYFGPGTRLTVT.

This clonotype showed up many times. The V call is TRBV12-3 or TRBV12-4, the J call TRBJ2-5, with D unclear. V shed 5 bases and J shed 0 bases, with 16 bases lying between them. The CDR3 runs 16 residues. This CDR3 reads CASSTRQGNYQETQYF. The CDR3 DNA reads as TGTGCCAGCAGTACGCGACAAGGAAACTACCAAGAGACCCAGTACTTC.

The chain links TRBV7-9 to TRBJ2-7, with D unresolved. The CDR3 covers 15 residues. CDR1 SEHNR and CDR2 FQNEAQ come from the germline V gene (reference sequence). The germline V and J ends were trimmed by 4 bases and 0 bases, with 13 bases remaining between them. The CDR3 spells CASSYSGPLSYEQYF. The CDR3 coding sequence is TGTGCCAGCAGCTACTCCGGACCTCTCTCCTACGAGCAGTACTTC.

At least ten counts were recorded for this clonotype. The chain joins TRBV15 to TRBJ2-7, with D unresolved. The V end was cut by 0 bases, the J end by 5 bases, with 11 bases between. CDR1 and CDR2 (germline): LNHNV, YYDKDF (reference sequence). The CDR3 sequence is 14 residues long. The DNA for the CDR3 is TGTGCCACCAGCAGAGATAGTGGGGTAGACGAGCAGTACTTC. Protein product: CATSRDSGVDEQYF.

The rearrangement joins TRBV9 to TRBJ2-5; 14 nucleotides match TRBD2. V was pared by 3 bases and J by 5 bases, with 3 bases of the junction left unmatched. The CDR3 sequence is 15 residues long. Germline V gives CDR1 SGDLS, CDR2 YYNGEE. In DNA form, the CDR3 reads TGTGCCAGCAGCGGGGGACTAGCGGGAGAGGAGACCCAGTACTTC. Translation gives CASSGGLAGEETQYF.

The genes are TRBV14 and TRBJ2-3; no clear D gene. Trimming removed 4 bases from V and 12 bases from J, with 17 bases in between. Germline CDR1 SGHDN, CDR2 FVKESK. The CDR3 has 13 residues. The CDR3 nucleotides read TGTGCCAGCAGCCTACCGGGCCGAGGTCATCAGTATTTT. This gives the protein CASSLPGRGHQYF.

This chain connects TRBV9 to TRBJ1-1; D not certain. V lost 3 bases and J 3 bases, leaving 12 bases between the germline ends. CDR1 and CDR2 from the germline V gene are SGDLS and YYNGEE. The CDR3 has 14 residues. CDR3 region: CASSGEIGYTEAFF. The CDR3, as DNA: TGTGCCAGCAGCGGAGAGATCGGGTACACTGAAGCTTTCTTT.

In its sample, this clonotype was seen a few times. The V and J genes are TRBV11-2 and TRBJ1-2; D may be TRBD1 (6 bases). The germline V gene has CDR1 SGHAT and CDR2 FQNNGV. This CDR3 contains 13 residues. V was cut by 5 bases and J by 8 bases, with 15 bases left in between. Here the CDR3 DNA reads TGTGCCAGCAGCCTAGGGGGGGAGTGGGGCTACACCTTC. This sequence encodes CASSLGGEWGYTF.

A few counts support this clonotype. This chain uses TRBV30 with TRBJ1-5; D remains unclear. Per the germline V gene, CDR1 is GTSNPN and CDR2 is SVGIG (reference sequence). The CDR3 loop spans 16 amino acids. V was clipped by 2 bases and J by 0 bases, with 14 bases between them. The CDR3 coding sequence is TGTGCCTGGAGTCCCCCACCAGCATATAGCAATCAGCCCCAGCATTTT. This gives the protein CAWSPPPAYSNQPQHF.

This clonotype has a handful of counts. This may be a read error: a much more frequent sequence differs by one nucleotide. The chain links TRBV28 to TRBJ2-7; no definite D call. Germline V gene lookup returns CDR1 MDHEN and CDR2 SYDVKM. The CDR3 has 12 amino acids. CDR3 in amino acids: CASSPVQYGQYF. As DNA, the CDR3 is TGTGCCAGCAGTCCGGTCCAATACGGGCAGTACTTC.

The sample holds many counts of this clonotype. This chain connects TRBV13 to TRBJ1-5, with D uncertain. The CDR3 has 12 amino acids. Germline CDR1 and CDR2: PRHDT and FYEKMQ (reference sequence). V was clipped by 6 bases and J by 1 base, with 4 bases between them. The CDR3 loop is CASSMSNQPQHF. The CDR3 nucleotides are TGTGCCAGCAGTATGAGCAATCAGCCCCAGCATTTT.

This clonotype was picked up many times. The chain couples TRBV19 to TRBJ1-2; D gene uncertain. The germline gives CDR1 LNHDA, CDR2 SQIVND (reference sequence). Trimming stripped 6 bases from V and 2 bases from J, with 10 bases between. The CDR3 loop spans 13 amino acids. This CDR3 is CASSPFGNYGYTF. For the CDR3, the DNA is TGTGCCAGTAGCCCCTTTGGGAACTATGGCTACACCTTC.

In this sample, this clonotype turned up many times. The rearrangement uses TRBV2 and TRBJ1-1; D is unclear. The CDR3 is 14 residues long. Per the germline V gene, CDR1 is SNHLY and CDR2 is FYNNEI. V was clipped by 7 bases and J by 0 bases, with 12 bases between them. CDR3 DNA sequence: TGTGCCAGCACCGGCGGGGAAGTGAACACTGAAGCTTTCTTT. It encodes CASTGGEVNTEAFF.

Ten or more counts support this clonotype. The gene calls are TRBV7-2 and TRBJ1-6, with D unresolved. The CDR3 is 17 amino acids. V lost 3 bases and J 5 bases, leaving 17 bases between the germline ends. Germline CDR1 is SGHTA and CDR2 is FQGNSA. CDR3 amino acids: CASSFLGSLFDNSPLHF. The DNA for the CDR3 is TGTGCCAGCAGCTTCCTGGGGTCCCTTTTCGATAATTCACCCCTCCACTTT.

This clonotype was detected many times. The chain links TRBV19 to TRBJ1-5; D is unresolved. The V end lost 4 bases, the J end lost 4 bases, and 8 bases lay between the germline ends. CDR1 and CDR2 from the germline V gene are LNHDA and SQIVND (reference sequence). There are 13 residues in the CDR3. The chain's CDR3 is CASSNGWNQPQHF. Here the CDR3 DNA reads TGTGCCAGTAGTAACGGTTGGAATCAGCCCCAGCATTTT.

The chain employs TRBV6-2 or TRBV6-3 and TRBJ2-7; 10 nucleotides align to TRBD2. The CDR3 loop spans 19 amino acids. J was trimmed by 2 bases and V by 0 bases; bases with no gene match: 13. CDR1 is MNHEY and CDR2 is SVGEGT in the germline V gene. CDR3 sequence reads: CASSYSRLAGVWGAYEQYF. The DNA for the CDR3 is TGTGCCAGCAGTTACTCCCGGCTAGCGGGAGTTTGGGGGGCCTACGAGCAGTACTTC.

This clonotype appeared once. The CDR3 DNA reads TGTGCCAGCAGGAGTCTATTAGACCCCTACGAGCAGTACTTC. Amino acids: CASRSLLDPYEQYF. J is TRBJ2-7 and V is TRBV9, with no clear D. Trimming took off 5 bases at V and 2 bases at J, with 14 bases between the two ends. CDR1 is SGDLS and CDR2 is YYNGEE in the germline V gene. CDR3 size: 14 residues.

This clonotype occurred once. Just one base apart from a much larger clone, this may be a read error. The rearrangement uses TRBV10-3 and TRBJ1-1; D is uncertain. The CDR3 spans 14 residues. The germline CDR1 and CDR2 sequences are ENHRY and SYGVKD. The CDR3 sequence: CAISVERVDTGAFF. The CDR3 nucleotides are TGTGCCATCAGTGTCGAGCGCGTCGACACTGGAGCTTTCTTT.

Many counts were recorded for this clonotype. CDR3 sequence: CASSLSSDTGELFF. For the CDR3, the DNA is TGTGCCAGCAGCTTATCTTCGGACACCGGGGAGCTGTTTTTT. V and J are TRBV7-3 and TRBJ2-2; D unresolved. The CDR3 is 14 amino acids. Germline V gene lookup returns CDR1 SGHTA and CDR2 FQGTGA. V gave up 2 bases and J gave up 3 bases, with 7 bases separating them.

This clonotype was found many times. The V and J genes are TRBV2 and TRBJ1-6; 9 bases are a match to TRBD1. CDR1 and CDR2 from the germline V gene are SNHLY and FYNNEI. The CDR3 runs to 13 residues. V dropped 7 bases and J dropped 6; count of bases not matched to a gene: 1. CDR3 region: CASKGQGNSPLHF. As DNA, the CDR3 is TGTGCCAGCAAGGGACAGGGTAATTCACCCCTCCACTTT.